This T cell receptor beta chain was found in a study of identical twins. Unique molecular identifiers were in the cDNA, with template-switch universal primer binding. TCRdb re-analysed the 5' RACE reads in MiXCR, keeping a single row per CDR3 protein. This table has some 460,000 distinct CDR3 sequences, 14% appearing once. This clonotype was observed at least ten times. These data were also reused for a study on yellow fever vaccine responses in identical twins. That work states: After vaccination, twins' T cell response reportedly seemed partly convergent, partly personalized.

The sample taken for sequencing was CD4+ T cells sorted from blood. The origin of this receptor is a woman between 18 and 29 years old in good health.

This chain's CDR3 is CASSLGRDTGELFF. CDR3 DNA: TGTGCCAGCAGCTTAGGCAGGGATACCGGGGAGCTGTTTTTT. The chain links TRBV7-9 to TRBJ2-2, with D perhaps TRBD1 (5 bases). The CDR3 spans 14 residues. Germline-derived CDR1 and CDR2 are SEHNR and FQNEAQ (reference sequence). The germline V and J ends were trimmed by 1 base and 5 bases, with 8 bases remaining between them.